Here is one TCR beta chain with its context. Antigen unknown. These data come from a study of T cell repertoires in cytomegalovirus infection. After removal of 0 bases from V and 3 bases from J, the junction contained 4 bases not matched to a gene. Per germline, CDR1 SGHRS and CDR2 YFSETQ. This CDR3 has 15 amino acids. One entry per CDR3 protein, called by TCRdb with MiXCR from the reads. Counted here are approximately 990,000 distinct CDR3 sequences, around 31% occurring once; the ten biggest clones make up 11% to 15%. This sequence was found in a human donor in good health (CMV status not recorded). Some clones in this sample may be carry-over from other donors' samples. The chain employs TRBV5-1 and TRBJ2-7; 9 nucleotides match TRBD1. This specimen was cultured CD8+ T cells from PBMCs, taken from culture after CMV antigen stimulation. The CDR3 reads CASSLATGGYYEQYF. As DNA, the CDR3 is TGCGCCAGCAGCTTGGCGACAGGGGGTTACTACGAGCAGTACTTC.